This T cell receptor (beta chain) comes out of a study of cytomegalovirus exposure and HLA in healthy donors. General study points: The classifier reportedly diagnosed cytomegalovirus status with high specificity and sensitivity. That first-cohort TCR clusters tended to co-occur in the approximately 110 validation repertoires was found in a later analysis.

The germline V gene encodes CDR1 MDHEN and CDR2 SYDVKM. The length of the CDR3 is 13 residues. After removal of 6 bases from V and 6 bases from J, the junction contained 5 bases not matched to a gene. A roughly 130-subject validation cohort, separate from the 666-subject first cohort, supplied the donors. The table came from immunoSEQ multiplex PCR; TCRdb's copy has only in-frame clones and leaves some out. Among about 130,000 clones listed, around 94% were seen once. This clone has just one count. Its specificity is not known. The receptor's source is a woman aged 18-29 years in good health and CMV-seronegative. V and J are TRBV28 and TRBJ1-2, with 9 bases identical to TRBD1. The sequencing input was PBMCs. CDR3 region: CASRQGTGNGYTF. As DNA, the CDR3 is TGTGCCAGCAGACAAGGGACAGGGAATGGCTACACCTTC.